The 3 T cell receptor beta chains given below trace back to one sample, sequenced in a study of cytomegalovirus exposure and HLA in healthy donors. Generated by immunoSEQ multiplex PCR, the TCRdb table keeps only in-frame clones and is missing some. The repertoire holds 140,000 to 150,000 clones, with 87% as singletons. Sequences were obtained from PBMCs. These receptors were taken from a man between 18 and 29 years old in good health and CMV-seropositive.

The CDR3 sequence: CAWSWRDTQYF. CDR3 nucleotides: TGTGCCTGGAGTTGGCGGGATACGCAGTATTTT. The rearrangement uses TRBV30 and TRBJ2-3, with unresolved D. Germline V CDR1 and CDR2: GTSNPN, SVGIG (reference sequence). The CDR3 runs 11 residues. V was shortened by 2 bases and J by 6 bases, with 6 bases between the two germline ends.

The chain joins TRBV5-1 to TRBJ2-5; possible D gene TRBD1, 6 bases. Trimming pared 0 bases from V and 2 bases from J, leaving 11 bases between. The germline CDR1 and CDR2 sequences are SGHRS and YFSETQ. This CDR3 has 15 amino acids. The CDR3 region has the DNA TGCGCCAGCAGCTTGGCCACAGGGAATCAAGAGACCCAGTACTTC. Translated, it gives CASSLATGNQETQYF.

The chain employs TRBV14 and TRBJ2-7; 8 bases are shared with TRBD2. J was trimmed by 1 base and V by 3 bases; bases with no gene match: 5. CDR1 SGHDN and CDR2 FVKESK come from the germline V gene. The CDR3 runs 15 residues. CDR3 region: CASSHPPSGSYEQYF. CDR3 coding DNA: TGTGCCAGCAGCCACCCCCCTAGCGGGTCCTACGAGCAGTACTTC.